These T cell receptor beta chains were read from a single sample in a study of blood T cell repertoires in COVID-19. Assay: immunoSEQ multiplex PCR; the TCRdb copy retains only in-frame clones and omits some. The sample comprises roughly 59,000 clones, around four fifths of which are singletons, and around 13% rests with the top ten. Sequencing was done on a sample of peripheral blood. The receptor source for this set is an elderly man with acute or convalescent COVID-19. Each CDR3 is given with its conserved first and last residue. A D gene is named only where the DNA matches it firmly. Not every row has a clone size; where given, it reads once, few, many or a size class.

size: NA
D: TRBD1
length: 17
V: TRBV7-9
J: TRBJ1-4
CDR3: CASSLGVEGARFEKLFF
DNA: TGTGCCAGCAGCTTAGGGGTTGAGGGGGCACGATTCGAAAAACTGTTTTTT

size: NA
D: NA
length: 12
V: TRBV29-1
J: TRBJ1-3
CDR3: CSVREGRNTIYF
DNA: TGCAGCGTTCGGGAGGGGAGAAACACCATATATTTT

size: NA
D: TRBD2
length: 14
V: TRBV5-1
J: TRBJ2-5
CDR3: CASRRDYLLETQYF
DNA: TGCGCCAGCCGCCGGGACTATCTTTTGGAGACCCAGTACTTC

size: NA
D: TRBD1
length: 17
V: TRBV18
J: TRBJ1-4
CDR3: CASSREDRVRDGEKLFF
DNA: TGTGCCAGCTCACGCGAGGACAGGGTGAGGGATGGTGAAAAACTGTTTTTT

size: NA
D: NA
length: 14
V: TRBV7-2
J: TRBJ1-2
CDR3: CASSLGSGGNGYTF
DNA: TGTGCCAGCAGCTTAGGGTCGGGGGGTAATGGCTACACCTTC

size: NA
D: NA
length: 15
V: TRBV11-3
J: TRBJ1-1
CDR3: CASSLDPGQYTEAFF
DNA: TGTGCCAGCAGCTTAGACCCTGGACAGTACACTGAAGCTTTCTTT

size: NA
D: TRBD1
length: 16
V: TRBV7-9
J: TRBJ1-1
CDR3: CASSLGTGTGGTEAFF
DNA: TGTGCCAGCAGCTTAGGCACCGGGACAGGGGGCACTGAAGCTTTCTTT

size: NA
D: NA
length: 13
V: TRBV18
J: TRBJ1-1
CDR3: CASSPLSNTEAFF
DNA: TGTGCCAGCTCACCGCTATCGAACACTGAAGCTTTCTTT

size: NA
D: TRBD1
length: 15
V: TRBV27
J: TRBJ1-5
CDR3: CASSPSTGLGQPQHF
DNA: TGTGCCAGCAGTCCGTCGACAGGGTTGGGGCAGCCCCAGCATTTT

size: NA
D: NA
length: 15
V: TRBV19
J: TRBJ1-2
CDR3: CASSQYYLLNYGYTF
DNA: TGTGCCAGTAGTCAGTACTACTTACTTAACTATGGCTACACCTTC

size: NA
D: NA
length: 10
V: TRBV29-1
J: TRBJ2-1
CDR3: CSVKGVEQFF
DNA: TGCAGCGTTAAGGGGGTTGAGCAGTTCTTC

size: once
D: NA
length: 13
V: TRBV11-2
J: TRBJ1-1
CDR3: CASSPGRNTEAFF
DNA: TGTGCCAGCAGCCCGGGTCGTAACACTGAAGCTTTCTTT

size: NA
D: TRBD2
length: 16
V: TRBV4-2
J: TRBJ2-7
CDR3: CASSHWSGRAPYEQYF
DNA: TGTGCCAGCAGCCATTGGAGCGGGAGGGCCCCCTACGAGCAGTACTTC

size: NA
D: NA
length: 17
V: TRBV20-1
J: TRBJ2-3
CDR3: CSASGRVRGPSTDTQYF
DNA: TGCAGTGCTAGTGGCAGGGTGCGGGGGCCTAGCACAGATACGCAGTATTTT

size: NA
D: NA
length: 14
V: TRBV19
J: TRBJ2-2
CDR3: CASDDGTNTGELFF
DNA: TGTGCCAGCGATGATGGGACAAACACCGGGGAGCTGTTTTTT

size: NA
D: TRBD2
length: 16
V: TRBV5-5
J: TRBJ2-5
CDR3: CASSRRTSGGVETQYF
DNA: TGTGCCAGCAGCCGGCGGACTAGCGGGGGGGTTGAGACCCAGTACTTC

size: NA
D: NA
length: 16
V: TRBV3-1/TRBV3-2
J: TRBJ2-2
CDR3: CASSQVGGAYTGELFF
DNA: TGTGCCAGCAGCCAAGTAGGGGGGGCCTACACCGGGGAGCTGTTTTTT

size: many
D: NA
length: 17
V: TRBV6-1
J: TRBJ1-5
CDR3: CASSEDGRAYSNQPQHF
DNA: TGTGCCAGCAGTGAAGATGGCAGGGCTTATAGCAATCAGCCCCAGCATTTT

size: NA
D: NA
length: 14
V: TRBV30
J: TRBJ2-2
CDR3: CAWIGLGSTGELFF
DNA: TGTGCCTGGATAGGTTTAGGGAGCACCGGGGAGCTGTTTTTT

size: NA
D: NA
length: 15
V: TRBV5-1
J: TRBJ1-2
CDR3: CASSLREQSNYGYTF
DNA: TGCGCCAGCAGCCTGCGGGAGCAGTCTAACTATGGCTACACCTTC

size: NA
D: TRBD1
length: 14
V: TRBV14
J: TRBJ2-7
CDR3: CASSQLTGAGEQYF
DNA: TGTGCCAGCAGCCAACTAACAGGGGCAGGCGAGCAGTACTTC

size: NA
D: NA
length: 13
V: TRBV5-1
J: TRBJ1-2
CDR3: CASSFDSNYGYTF
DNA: TGCGCCAGCAGCTTTGACAGCAACTATGGCTACACCTTC

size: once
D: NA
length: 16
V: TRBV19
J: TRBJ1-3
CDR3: CASSTGIGRSGNTIYF
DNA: TGTGCCAGTAGCACAGGGATTGGACGCTCTGGAAACACCATATATTTT

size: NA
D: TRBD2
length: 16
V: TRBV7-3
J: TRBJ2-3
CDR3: CASSLLSGTSGDTQYF
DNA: TGTGCCAGCAGCCTGCTCTCAGGGACTAGCGGAGATACGCAGTATTTT

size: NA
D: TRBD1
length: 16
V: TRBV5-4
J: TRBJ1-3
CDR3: CASSIGTARTGNTIYF
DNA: TGTGCCAGCAGCATAGGGACAGCAAGGACTGGAAACACCATATATTTT

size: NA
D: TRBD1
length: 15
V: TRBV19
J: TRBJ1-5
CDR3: CASSIGGQSDQPQHF
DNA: TGTGCCAGTAGTATAGGGGGACAGTCTGATCAGCCCCAGCATTTT

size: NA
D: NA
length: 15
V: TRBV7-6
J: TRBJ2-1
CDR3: CASSFRYSSYNEQFF
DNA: TGTGCCAGCAGCTTTCGGTATAGCTCCTACAATGAGCAGTTCTTC

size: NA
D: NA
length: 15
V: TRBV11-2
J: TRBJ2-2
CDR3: CASSLGGGNTGELFF
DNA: TGTGCCAGCAGCTTAGGCGGGGGCAACACCGGGGAGCTGTTTTTT

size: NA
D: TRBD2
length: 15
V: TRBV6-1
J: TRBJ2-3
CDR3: CASSEARGATDTQYF
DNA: TGTGCCAGCAGTGAAGCGCGGGGGGCCACAGATACGCAGTATTTT

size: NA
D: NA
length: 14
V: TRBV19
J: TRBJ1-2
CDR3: CASSIVAGAYGYTF
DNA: TGTGCCAGTAGTATAGTGGCAGGGGCCTATGGCTACACCTTC

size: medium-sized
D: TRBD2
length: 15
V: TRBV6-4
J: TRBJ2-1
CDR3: CASSPTSGSNDEQFF
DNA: TGTGCCAGCAGCCCCACTAGCGGGAGTAACGATGAGCAGTTCTTC

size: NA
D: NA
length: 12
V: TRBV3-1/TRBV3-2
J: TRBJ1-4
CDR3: CASSQGGRKLFF
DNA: TGTGCCAGCAGCCAAGGTGGCCGAAAACTGTTTTTT

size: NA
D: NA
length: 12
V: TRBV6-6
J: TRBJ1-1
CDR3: CASTRRDTEAFF
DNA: TGTGCCAGCACCCGCCGGGACACTGAAGCTTTCTTT

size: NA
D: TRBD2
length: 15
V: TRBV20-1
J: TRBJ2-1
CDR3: CSASRGGGYGNEQFF
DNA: TGCAGTGCTAGTCGTGGGGGGGGGTATGGCAATGAGCAGTTCTTC

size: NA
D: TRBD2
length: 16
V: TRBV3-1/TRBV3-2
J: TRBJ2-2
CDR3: CASRTSGGRNTGELFF
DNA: TGTGCCAGCAGAACTAGCGGGGGAAGGAACACCGGGGAGCTGTTTTTT

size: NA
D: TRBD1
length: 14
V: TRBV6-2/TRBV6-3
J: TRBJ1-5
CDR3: CASSPDRAYQPQHF
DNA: TGTGCCAGCAGCCCCGACAGGGCCTACCAGCCCCAGCATTTT